Listed here are 8 T cell receptor beta chains from one sample, sequenced in a study of cytomegalovirus exposure and HLA in healthy donors. Researchers ran the PCR with 60 Vbeta and 13 Jbeta primers. Repertoires were generated with immunoSEQ multiplex PCR, while TCRdb's copy carries only in-frame clones and drops some. Among some 180,000 clones listed, 70% to 80% were seen once. The sequencing input was PBMCs. Receptors originate from a male donor in good health and CMV-seronegative.

The V and J genes are TRBV27 and TRBJ2-2; possible D gene TRBD1, 5 bases. Per the germline V gene, CDR1 is MNHEY and CDR2 is SMNVEV (reference sequence). The V end was cut by 3 bases, the J end by 7 bases, with 12 bases between. The length of the CDR3 is 14 residues. CDR3 bases: TGTGCCAGCAGTTTGGGGCCGTGGGTCGGGGAGCTGTTTTTT. The encoded protein is CASSLGPWVGELFF.

CDR3 in amino acids: CASSRDSLNTEAFF. CDR3 in DNA: TGTGCCAGCTCAAGGGACAGTTTGAACACTGAAGCTTTCTTT. The chain joins TRBV18 to TRBJ1-1; 7 nucleotides match TRBD1. CDR3 length: 14 amino acids. J gave up 0 bases and V 5 bases, and 3 bases lay outside the gene matches. Germline V gene lookup returns CDR1 KGHSH and CDR2 LQKENI.

Notes on this clone: At the DNA level, this CDR3 is encoded by other sequences in the same sample as well. The V and J genes are TRBV6-5 and TRBJ1-5, with D perhaps TRBD1 (6 bases). The germline gives CDR1 MNHEY, CDR2 SVGAGI. V gave up 0 bases and J gave up 4 bases, with 10 bases separating them. The CDR3 consists of 15 residues. In DNA, the CDR3 is TGTGCCAGCAGTTACTCTGGGCAGGGGAATCAGCCCCAGCATTTT. Translated: CASSYSGQGNQPQHF.

The chain recombines TRBV5-1 with TRBJ2-4, with 7 nucleotides matching TRBD1. The CDR3 is 17 residues long. The germline V gene has CDR1 SGHRS and CDR2 YFSETQ. V trimming: 3 bases; J trimming: 9 bases; junction bases outside the gene matches: 18. The CDR3 bases are TGCGCCAGCAGCTACCAACCCTTGGACAGGCCGGAGAGCATTCAGTACTTC. It codes for CASSYQPLDRPESIQYF.

This rearrangement joins TRBV6-6 to TRBJ2-3; tentative D call: TRBD2 (7 bases). Germline lookup yields CDR1 MNHNY and CDR2 SVGAGI (reference sequence). The CDR3 runs 15 residues. The V gene lost 5 bases and the J gene lost 4 bases, with 16 bases spanning the gap. This chain's CDR3 is CASSPWGGGADTQYF. The CDR3 DNA reads as TGTGCCAGCAGTCCCTGGGGAGGGGGGGCAGATACGCAGTATTTT.

This clone has more than one count but fewer than ten. The rearrangement uses TRBV27 and TRBJ2-7, with D possibly TRBD1 on 5 matching bases. V gave up 0 bases and J gave up 4 bases, with 13 bases separating them. The CDR3 is made up of 15 amino acids. Looked up from germline, CDR1 is MNHEY and CDR2 is SMNVEV (reference sequence). CDR3 coding DNA: TGTGCCAGCAGTTTATCTCCCGGACACCAATACGAGCAGTACTTC. Translation: CASSLSPGHQYEQYF.

The chain carries TRBV7-3 and TRBJ2-1, with D tentatively TRBD1 (5 bases). V lost 0 bases and J lost 10, with 7 bases in between. This CDR3 has 12 residues. Per germline, CDR1 SGHTA and CDR2 FQGTGA. The CDR3 coding sequence is TGTGCCAGCAGCTTAACGGGGCGGGAGCAGTTCTTC. Translation gives CASSLTGREQFF.

This rearrangement joins TRBV7-9 to TRBJ1-2, with 7 bases fitting TRBD1. This CDR3 spans 14 amino acids. Germline-derived CDR1 and CDR2 are SEHNR and FQNEAQ (reference sequence). V was clipped by 5 bases and J by 0 bases; unmatched bases: 3. For the CDR3, the DNA is TGTGCCAGCAGCATTCAGGGGGCTAACTATGGCTACACCTTC. Residues: CASSIQGANYGYTF. The entire variable domain, with the rest obtained from reference TRBV7-9 and TRBJ1-2, is as follows: DTGVSQNPRHKITKRGQNVTFRCDPISEHNRLYWYRQTLGQGPEFLTYFQNEAQLEKSRLLSDRFSAERPKGSFSTLEIQRTEQGDSAMYLCASSIQGANYGYTFGSGTRLTVV.